This T cell receptor beta chain appears in the sequencing data of a study of blood T cells in healthy people across ages (dated by TCRdb to about 2015). Looking at the study overall: In model experiments, template switching captured roughly one uniquely barcoded TCR beta cDNA molecule for every two T cells. Age-related changes in TCR beta repertoire diversity were measured in the study by deep sequencing normalized with unique cDNA molecular identifiers. Donors were grouped into four age groups: young (average 16 years), middle-aged (under 40), aged (approximately 58) and long-lived (approximately 81). To avoid experimental bias, donors of different ages were randomly spread across the sequencing lanes. The study analyzed two additional independent replicas of 1 million unique cDNA reads from the same blood draw for two donors, one aged 18 to 29 and one aged 80 or older. The study at large found these results: As age increased, observed TCR beta diversity per million T cells dropped in a roughly linear way, and a significant reduction was already evident by age 40. Donor CMV infection status was unknown, potentially confounding age-related changes in expanded clonotypes. Compared with the aged group, more naive CD4+ T cells, fewer expanded clones and increased TCR diversity were shown by the long-lived group, suggesting age selection. Observed TCR beta diversity correlated strongly with the percentage of naive T cells measured by flow cytometry. Because profiling used bulk unsorted PBMCs, naive and antigen-experienced compartments could not be compared conclusively. Estimates of total diversity from one million sequenced T cells were regarded as lower bounds and underestimates.

The CDR3 goes from the cysteine to the phenylalanine over 15 residues. Here the CDR3 DNA is all that survives: 45 bases in frame from base 1. V loses 5 bases of germline sequence and J loses 0 bases, and the interval between the two ends is 15 bases. CDR1 DFQATT and CDR2 SNEGSKA are derived from the germline V gene (reference sequence). About this clonotype: The antigen it binds to is not known. No clone much larger than this one lies a single base away; base qualities are absent.

Receptor amplification or capture employed 5' RACE. The reads were generated on an Illumina HiSeq 2500. A second PCR of roughly 7 to 11 cycles was performed with a sample-barcoded 5' primer and a J-beta primer mix. A unique molecular identifier was introduced onto each TCR beta cDNA molecule by a template-switch 5' adaptor carrying 12 random nucleotides. At least 2.5 million CDR3-containing paired-end reads were obtained from each sample. First-strand cDNA synthesis was performed from all RNA using the Mint cDNA synthesis kit, with priming by a TRBC-specific oligonucleotide. Following uracil-DNA glycosylase treatment, a first 18-cycle PCR with universal primers M1SS and BC2_uni_R was performed on all cDNA. Under the source paper's analysis protocol: Normalization of each sample was performed by random selection of 1 million high-quality reads, each carrying a distinct molecular identifier. Instead of being binned into consensus sequences, reads that shared molecular identifiers were thrown out. MiTCR, with a Q25 quality threshold and the strictest error-elimination algorithm, was used for CDR3 identification, clonotype clustering and error correction. A nonparametric unseen species model using Euler transformation provided a lower-bound estimate of total TCR beta diversity. TCRdb trimmed the raw reads at Q25, called clones with MiXCR and kept productive beta chains. Each CDR3 protein appears once, grouped with its most common genes and DNA. The V and J calls come from TCRdb's annotation, not from the publication. The sample table contains 850,000 to 1,100,000 distinct CDR3 sequences; only one count was recorded for around two fifths of them. The leading ten clones occupy 13% of the sample.

The donors were 40 or so Caucasian individuals from Russia, aged roughly 6 to 100 years, who were systemically healthy. Ten milliliters of peripheral blood were collected from each donor into EDTA-treated Vacutainer tubes. Ficoll-Paque density-gradient centrifugation was used to isolate PBMCs, with at least 7 million per sample. Trizol reagent was used to extract total RNA from the PBMCs, yielding at least 6 micrograms per sample. The percentages of naive CD45RAhigh/CD27high T cells were determined by flow cytometry on a PBMC aliquot from every donor. The chain is made from TRBV20-1 and TRBJ2-3; the D gene is tentatively TRBD1 or TRBD2, each matching 5 bases. The sample consisted of blood. This TCR derives from a man between 18 and 29 years old in good health. The CDR3 region reads CSAPPREGSTDTQYF. In nucleotide form, the sequence is TGCAGTGCTCCCCCACGTGAGGGGAGCACAGATACGCAGTATTTT.